This record looks at one T cell receptor beta chain sequence and its context. Its antigen is not known. Of the isolated RNA, all was reverse transcribed, and so the sequenced material was expressed TCRB transcripts. Profiling relied on immunoSEQ multiplex PCR, and the TCRdb table lists in-frame clones only, not all of them. Altogether some 270,000 clones are present, about 11% being singletons, with the ten largest covering over 0.015%. These data are taken from a study of beta chain features in type 1 diabetes. Study at large: Sorted cell examination encompassed over 90 million cells across all samples.

Study-level findings and limits: Shortening of TCRB CDR3s, moderate but significant, appeared in all four CD4+ subsets of Type 1 diabetes patients.

Germline CDR1 reads SGHVS; CDR2 reads FNYEAQ. This CDR3 is built from 16 residues. Trimming at V came to 5 bases and at J to 0 bases, leaving 5 bases not matched to a gene. This chain connects TRBV7-6 to TRBJ2-1; TRBD2 matches at 9 bases. The sample comprised naive CD4+ T cells from blood. This TCR derives from a man younger than 45 with type 1 diabetes. DNA for the CDR3: TGTGCCAGCAGCCATAGCGGGGGAATCTCCTACAATGAGCAGTTCTTC. This encodes CASSHSGGISYNEQFF.